This TCR beta chain comes out of a study of siplizumab effects on memory and regulatory T cells. Whole-study findings and limits: Apparently more diverse than memory cells, naive T cells also seemed major alloresponse contributors.

In the case of this clone: As yet, its antigen is unknown.

The CDR3 sequence is 13 residues long. V was cut by 6 bases and J by 2 bases, with 13 bases left in between. Germline V CDR1 and CDR2: SQVTM, ANQGSEA. Method: immunoSEQ multiplex PCR; TCRdb's copy keeps in-frame clones and lacks some. The repertoire consists of 70,000 or so clones, with less than 95% occurring once and the leading ten covering around 28%. The sequencing sample was made of CD8+ T cells sorted from blood. The clonotype comes from a human donor in good health. J is TRBJ1-1 and V is TRBV29-1, with D possibly TRBD1 on 6 matching bases. This chain's CDR3 is CSVRRGDNTEAFF. The CDR3 nucleotides are TGCAGCGTACGAAGGGGGGACAACACTGAAGCTTTCTTT.